This T cell receptor beta chain appears in the sequencing data of a study of cytomegalovirus exposure and HLA in healthy donors. Germline CDR1 LNHDA, CDR2 SQIVND (reference sequence). CDR3 length: 14 amino acids. Germline trimming cut 6 bases from V and 5 bases from J; bases unmatched to any gene: 6. The PCR used 60 Vbeta and 13 Jbeta primers. Using immunoSEQ multiplex PCR, the repertoire was profiled, and TCRdb retains in-frame clones only, with some absent. The profile shows under 200,000 clones, 75% to 90% of them singletons. Sequencing was performed on PBMCs. The receptor's source is a young man in good health and CMV-seropositive. The rearrangement links TRBV19 to TRBJ1-1; TRBD1 matches 10 bases. The CDR3 DNA reads TGTGCCAGTAGGGGGACAGGGGTCATGACTGAAGCTTTCTTT. Protein product: CASRGTGVMTEAFF.